Shown below are 28 T cell receptor beta chains from a single sample sequenced in a study of cytomegalovirus exposure and HLA in healthy donors. It was with 60 Vbeta and 13 Jbeta primers that the PCR ran. Sequencing used immunoSEQ multiplex PCR; TCRdb keeps in-frame clones, though not all of them. This sample yields under 95,000 clones, of which under 80% are seen a single time; roughly 2% belongs to the top ten. Input material: PBMCs. The receptors shown here come from a boy younger than 18 in good health and CMV-seronegative.

This clone occurred a few times. V usage is TRBV7-9 and J usage is TRBJ1-4, with 9 bases aligning to TRBD1. CDR1 and CDR2 from the germline V gene are SEHNR and FQNEAQ (reference sequence). V lost 2 bases to trimming and J lost 6 bases; unmatched junction nucleotides: 4. The CDR3 covers 15 residues. As DNA, the CDR3 is TGTGCCAGCAGCTTACCACAGGGGGCTGATGAAAAACTGTTTTTT. This sequence encodes CASSLPQGADEKLFF.

The chain recombines TRBV9 with TRBJ1-3, with TRBD1 as a possible D gene (5 bases). The CDR3 extends over 15 amino acids. Trimming cost V 3 bases and J 1 base, with 11 bases left between them. Germline assignment: CDR1 SGDLS and CDR2 YYNGEE. In DNA form, the CDR3 reads TGTGCCAGCAGCGCCGACGGGGGGTCTGGAAACACCATATATTTT. Amino acids: CASSADGGSGNTIYF.

This clone has a handful of counts. The rearrangement uses TRBV7-9 and TRBJ2-7; 7 bases agree with TRBD2. The ends lost 2 bases at V and 6 bases at J; junction bases unmatched: 7. Germline V gene sequence: CDR1 SEHNR, CDR2 FQNEAQ (reference sequence). This CDR3 comprises 14 residues. Here the CDR3 reads CASSLTLAVFEQYF. In DNA form, the CDR3 reads TGTGCCAGCAGCTTAACTCTAGCGGTTTTCGAGCAGTACTTC.

The chain combines TRBV7-9 with TRBJ2-1, with 11 bases that match TRBD2. Germline V CDR1 and CDR2: SEHNR, FQNEAQ (reference sequence). V trimming: 7 bases; J trimming: 2 bases; junction bases outside the gene matches: 4. CDR3 size: 15 residues. The CDR3 DNA reads as TGTGCCAGCACCCCGGGACTAGCGGCCTACAATGAGCAGTTCTTC. Translated: CASTPGLAAYNEQFF.

This chain links TRBV28 with TRBJ2-3; 10 bases map to TRBD2. Germline CDR1 MDHEN, CDR2 SYDVKM. The ends lost 4 bases at V and 3 bases at J; junction bases unmatched: 7. CDR3 length: 16 residues. CDR3 sequence reads: CASSYLSGLATDTQYF. The CDR3 coding sequence is TGTGCCAGCAGTTACCTTTCGGGACTAGCGACAGATACGCAGTATTTT.

V is TRBV28 and J is TRBJ2-3; TRBD2 matches 7 bases. Germline values: CDR1 MDHEN, CDR2 SYDVKM. The junction had 12 bases not matched to a gene; V was cut back by 11 bases and J by 4 bases. The CDR3 runs to 14 residues. CDR3 sequence: CAPQRAGVADTQYF. CDR3 DNA sequence: TGTGCCCCGCAGAGGGCGGGAGTAGCAGATACGCAGTATTTT.

This sequence joins TRBV28 and TRBJ2-7, with D perhaps TRBD2 (7 bases). Germline loops: CDR1 MDHEN, CDR2 SYDVKM. The CDR3 runs 14 residues. Trimming took off 4 bases at V and 7 bases at J, with 17 bases between the two ends. CDR3 residues: CASSSGGHPEEQYV. The CDR3, as DNA: TGTGCCAGCAGTTCGGGGGGACACCCAGAGGAGCAGTACGTC.

The V and J genes are TRBV5-4 and TRBJ2-1, with 11 bases aligning to TRBD2. The germline gives CDR1 SGHNT, CDR2 YYREEE (reference sequence). This CDR3 region has 17 residues. V dropped 4 bases and J dropped 0; count of bases not matched to a gene: 6. The CDR3 nucleotides read TGTGCCAGCAGCGGCTGGACTAGCGGGTACTCCTACAATGAGCAGTTCTTC. Translation gives CASSGWTSGYSYNEQFF.

About this clone: Within the sample, other DNA sequences also encode this same CDR3. The V call is TRBV30, the J call TRBJ1-1; unclear D gene. Deletions cut 0 bases from V and 5 bases from J, with 7 bases between. The CDR3 has 12 amino acids. Germline loops: CDR1 GTSNPN, CDR2 SVGIG (reference sequence). CDR3 loop: CAWSVRGTEAFF. Written as DNA, the CDR3 is TGTGCCTGGAGTGTTCGAGGGACTGAAGCTTTCTTT.

The chain links TRBV4-3 to TRBJ1-1; TRBD1 is a possible D gene (6 bases). This CDR3 comprises 17 residues. Germline CDR1 LGHNA, CDR2 YSLEER. Between the trimmed V and J ends, which lost 4 bases and 2 bases, there was a span of 20 bases. The CDR3: CASSPRAATGTNTEAFF. The CDR3 bases are TGCGCCAGCAGCCCCAGGGCCGCGACAGGAACTAACACTGAAGCTTTCTTT.

The chain combines TRBV4-3 with TRBJ2-1; 13 bases fit TRBD2. V lost 6 bases, J lost 9 bases, and 5 bases stayed unmatched. CDR3 length equals 14 residues. Germline assignment: CDR1 LGHNA and CDR2 YSLEER. The CDR3: CASSQTSGRSEQFF. The CDR3 bases are TGCGCCAGCAGTCAGACTAGCGGGAGGAGTGAGCAGTTCTTC.

The chain has TRBV7-2 and TRBJ1-6; 7 nucleotides agree with TRBD1. In germline, CDR1 is SGHTA, CDR2 FQGNSA. This CDR3 region has 14 residues. V shed 7 bases, J shed 6 bases, and the junction held 6 bases outside the gene matches. Here the CDR3 reads CASTLHRGNSPLHF. The CDR3 DNA is TGTGCCAGCACACTTCACAGGGGTAATTCACCCCTCCACTTT.

The sample holds a few counts of this clone. The V call is TRBV7-9, the J call TRBJ2-3, with TRBD2 identical over 7 bases. Trimming at V came to 3 bases and at J to 2 bases, leaving 5 bases not matched to a gene. Germline lookup yields CDR1 SEHNR and CDR2 FQNEAQ (reference sequence). There are 15 residues in the CDR3. CDR3 region: CASSFLAADTDTQYF. CDR3 DNA: TGTGCCAGCAGCTTTCTAGCGGCAGACACAGATACGCAGTATTTT.

The CDR3 loop reads CASSARGQGRHEQYF. The CDR3, as DNA: TGTGCCAGCAGCGCCCGAGGACAGGGTCGTCACGAGCAGTACTTC. The V gene is TRBV6-6, the J gene TRBJ2-7, with TRBD1 matching 8 bases. V trimming: 6 bases; J trimming: 5 bases; junction bases outside the gene matches: 12. Germline V lookup: CDR1 MNHNY, CDR2 SVGAGI (reference sequence). This CDR3 is 15 amino acids long.

The chain couples TRBV29-1 to TRBJ1-2; D is perhaps TRBD1 (6 bases). There are 13 residues in the CDR3. From germline, CDR1 is SQVTM and CDR2 ANQGSEA. With 6 bases removed from V and 3 bases from J, the gap between germline ends came to 14 bases. The CDR3 coding sequence is TGCAGCGTCTCCAGGGGAAGGGACTATGGCTACACCTTC. Translating gives CSVSRGRDYGYTF.

This clone was picked up a small number of times. This sequence joins TRBV5-1 and TRBJ2-7; the match to TRBD2 covers 7 bases. This CDR3 is 16 amino acids long. V lost 2 bases, J lost 2 bases, and 10 bases stayed unmatched. Looked up from germline, CDR1 is SGHRS and CDR2 is YFSETQ. The CDR3: CASSFAPAGRAYEQYF. CDR3 coding DNA: TGCGCCAGCAGCTTTGCACCAGCGGGGAGAGCCTACGAGCAGTACTTC.

The chain is built from TRBV27 and TRBJ2-7, with D possibly TRBD1 on 6 matching bases. The CDR3 contains 13 residues. The germline CDR1 and CDR2 sequences are MNHEY and SMNVEV (reference sequence). V lost 6 bases to trimming and J lost 4 bases, with 13 bases between them. CDR3 sequence: CASSRDTSYEQYF. The DNA of the CDR3 is TGTGCCAGCAGCCGGGACACCAGTTACGAGCAGTACTTC.

The chain couples TRBV9 to TRBJ2-6; 14 bases are shared with TRBD2. The CDR3 is made up of 20 amino acids. V trimming: 2 bases; J trimming: 0 bases; junction bases outside the gene matches: 7. CDR1 and CDR2 from the germline V gene are SGDLS and YYNGEE. The CDR3 DNA reads as TGTGCCAGCAGCGTTAGAACGGGGACTAGCGGGGGCTCTGGGGCCAACGTCCTGACTTTC. Protein product: CASSVRTGTSGGSGANVLTF.

V is TRBV4-2 and J is TRBJ2-1; TRBD2 is a possible D gene (7 bases). Trimming removed 3 bases from V and 10 bases from J, with 10 bases in between. The CDR3 covers 12 residues. The V gene's germline CDR1 is LGHNA and CDR2 YNFKEQ. The chain's CDR3 is CASSQEGGEQFF. The DNA of the CDR3 is TGTGCCAGCAGCCAGGAGGGGGGGGAGCAGTTCTTC.

The rearrangement joins TRBV7-3 to TRBJ2-2, with D tentatively TRBD2 (6 bases). CDR1 is SGHTA and CDR2 is FQGTGA in the germline V gene. V lost 5 bases and J 5 bases, leaving 12 bases between the germline ends. This CDR3 is 14 amino acids long. CDR3 DNA: TGTGCCAGCAGCCCCCTCGCGGGAACCGGGGAGCTGTTTTTT. This gives the protein CASSPLAGTGELFF.

CDR3 sequence: CATGERGPPYEQYF. CDR3 DNA: TGTGCCACGGGAGAAAGGGGGCCCCCATACGAGCAGTACTTC. The chain has TRBV19 and TRBJ2-7; weak D call: TRBD1 (7 bases). CDR1 LNHDA and CDR2 SQIVND come from the germline V gene (reference sequence). The CDR3 length is 14 residues. The V and J ends lost 10 bases and 4 bases respectively, with 20 bases between them.

The chain links TRBV14 to TRBJ2-5; D perhaps matches TRBD1 (6 bases). Germline assignment: CDR1 SGHDN and CDR2 FVKESK. The CDR3 length is 15 residues. V lost 0 bases to trimming and J lost 1 base, with 9 bases between them. CDR3 region: CASSQEIQGQETQYF. The CDR3 bases are TGTGCCAGCAGCCAAGAGATACAGGGCCAAGAGACCCAGTACTTC.

This rearrangement joins TRBV29-1 to TRBJ2-1; D remains unclear. Germline V gene sequence: CDR1 SQVTM, CDR2 ANQGSEA. The CDR3 runs 12 residues. Trimming stripped 4 bases from V and 0 bases from J, with 4 bases between. The CDR3 nucleotides are TGCAGCGTTGGACTCTCCTACAATGAGCAGTTCTTC. Translated: CSVGLSYNEQFF.

A few counts support this clone. This rearrangement joins TRBV30 to TRBJ2-7; tentative D call: TRBD2 (5 bases). CDR1 is GTSNPN, CDR2 SVGIG, per germline (reference sequence). With 3 bases removed from V and 3 bases from J, the gap between germline ends came to 15 bases. The CDR3 is 14 residues long. The CDR3 reads CAWSRGAARYEQYF. The CDR3 nucleotides are TGTGCCTGGAGCCGGGGAGCTGCCCGCTACGAGCAGTACTTC.

The chain recombines TRBV7-6 with TRBJ2-7; maybe TRBD1 (5 bases). The CDR3 consists of 15 residues. V gave up 0 bases and J gave up 3 bases, with 12 bases separating them. Germline CDR1 reads SGHVS; CDR2 reads FNYEAQ. The chain's CDR3 is CASSLASRQNYEQYF. In nucleotides, the CDR3 is TGTGCCAGCAGCTTAGCATCTCGACAGAACTACGAGCAGTACTTC.

CDR3 residues: CASSDREYYGYTF. The CDR3 region has the DNA TGCGCCAGCAGTGACAGGGAATACTATGGCTACACCTTC. The genes are TRBV10-2 and TRBJ1-2, with a weak D call TRBD1 (5 bases). Trimming took 3 bases from V and 3 from J, leaving 8 bases between them. CDR1 and CDR2 (germline): WSHSY, SAAADI. The CDR3 contains 13 residues.

The V gene is TRBV7-9, the J gene TRBJ1-2, with TRBD1 as a possible D gene (6 bases). Germline assignment: CDR1 SEHNR and CDR2 FQNEAQ (reference sequence). The CDR3 totals 12 residues. V lost 5 bases and J lost 4, with 8 bases in between. The CDR3 protein is CASSLDSYGYTF. DNA of the CDR3: TGTGCCAGCAGCCTGGACAGCTATGGCTACACCTTC. Full variable domain (rest looked up from reference TRBV7-9 and TRBJ1-2): DTGVSQNPRHKITKRGQNVTFRCDPISEHNRLYWYRQTLGQGPEFLTYFQNEAQLEKSRLLSDRFSAERPKGSFSTLEIQRTEQGDSAMYLCASSLDSYGYTFGSGTRLTVV.

The chain links TRBV15 to TRBJ1-5, with no clear D. V was trimmed by 5 bases and J by 6 bases, leaving 11 bases between them. From germline, CDR1 is LNHNV and CDR2 YYDKDF (reference sequence). This CDR3 comprises 13 residues. For the CDR3, the DNA is TGTGCCACCAGCCCGGAGAGGGTTCAGCCCCAGCATTTT. Protein: CATSPERVQPQHF.